Detailed here is one TCR beta chain. Its antigen target is currently unknown. Base-call qualities are not available, and no considerably larger clone is one nucleotide away. The cohort was made up of 500 to 800 healthy bone marrow donors. Cohort members were all nominally healthy when sampled, although unrecorded immune exposures were likely present. The donor tested CMV seronegative, placing the donor among the 350 or so seronegative members of the cohort. Every donor gave a peripheral blood sample, and the peripheral blood mononuclear cells from that sample were used for TCR beta sequencing. The Qiagen DNeasy Blood Extraction Kit was used to extract genomic DNA from the blood cell samples. From a lookup of the germline V gene (reference sequence), CDR1 and CDR2 are MNHNY and SVGAGI. From the cysteine through the phenylalanine, the CDR3 covers 12 amino acids. The entry retains the CDR3 DNA only, 36 bases that are in frame from base 1. V is clipped by 6 bases and J by 6 bases, and the sequence between their germline boundaries is 8 bases long.

The sample is drawn from a study of cytomegalovirus exposure and HLA in healthy donors listed by TCRdb under 2017. For the study in its entirety: An earlier analysis of several hundred of the donors reported approximately 260 Gb of sequence data and 95 million to 120 million unique TCR beta sequences obtained from around 180 million T cells. High-throughput TCR immunosequencing, statistical association of individual TCRs with disease status, and machine learning were combined to predict cytomegalovirus infection status. Typing coverage varied by locus: 629-630 donors for A, B, C, DRB1 and DQB1; approximately 500 for DQA1; some 610 for DPA1; approximately 470 for DPB1. Among under 450 genotyped donors of the cohort, an average of approximately 240,000 unique TCR beta nucleotide sequences were sequenced per donor, roughly 18% of them non-productive. Among the roughly 400 genotyped donors, around 79% belonged to the genetic ancestry cluster associated with self-reported Caucasian donors. A handful of DR-DQ haplotypes were handled as single units for association and clustering because linkage in the cohort was strong. Class I and class II HLA loci were covered by the typing at four-digit resolution. A later genetic analysis took genome-wide SNP genotypes for about 60% of the roughly 670 donors and used that subset as a discovery cohort. An earlier analysis of 587 of the donors applied high-throughput TCR beta sequencing to assess whether each TCR beta V gene segment acted as functional or pseudogenic. Along with the approximately 650-subject first cohort, a separate validation cohort of 120 different subjects was used. The study profiled the T cell repertoires of under 700 subjects by immunosequencing and related them to cytomegalovirus serostatus. Every discovery cohort repertoire had been produced on one sequencing platform. The study aimed to test whether signatures of past pathogen exposure could be identified by cataloging public T cell receptors. Donor age, sex, ethnicity and CMV serostatus were compiled together with the repertoire data. In the later analysis, no new phenotypic data were used to find candidate immune exposures; instead, reliance was placed on TCR beta sequences and their occurrence across donors. A later analysis re-analyzed previously published TCR beta repertoires from 650 to 800 donors and added high-resolution HLA genotyping to study TCR occurrence patterns. An early release covering roughly 600 HLA-typed donors comprised approximately 300 gigabases of sequencing data and 85 million to 100 million unique TCR sequences.

Overall study results and their limits: In a later genetic analysis, a missense DCLRE1C variant was associated with V-gene and J-gene trimming of TCR beta chains, and the association was replicated in an independent cohort. In both the original and validation cohorts, the classifier was reported to diagnose cytomegalovirus status with high specificity and sensitivity. A cluster of highly shared sequence variants was judged likely to be a technical artifact of the sequencing pipeline. Broadly in line with IMGT annotations, most TCR beta V segments showed up in productive rearrangements about 90% or about 30% of the time in an earlier analysis of 450 to 600 of the donors. In a later analysis, TCR association rates were found to vary across HLA loci, with the most associated TCRs seen for DRB1 alleles and the fewest for HLA-C alleles. Across donors, most TCR sequences were observed very rarely, whereas some public TCRs were present in many individuals. It was suggested by the authors that the approach could potentially be generalized to other disease states and immunological phenotypes. Because counts were too low, about 18 rarely observed V segments, including chromosome 9 orphons, were excluded from the earlier analysis of some 590 of the donors. The study gave a list of 150 to 200 TCR beta chains associated with cytomegalovirus. For the cohort, immune exposure information was limited to CMV serostatus. In vitro tests confirmed that a few of the cytomegalovirus-associated TCR beta chains recognize cytomegalovirus antigens. In a later genetic analysis, fewer N-insertions in productive TCRs were reported among donors in an Asian-associated ancestry cluster than the approximately 710-donor mean. Because some donors lacked HLA typing at each locus, the association tests relied only on the typed subset. Because the 87-base-pair reads could not distinguish some IMGT-functional V segments, including TRBV6-2 and TRBV6-3, those segments were excluded. Assigning TCR associations to individual alleles was difficult when HLA alleles, especially DR and DQ, strongly co-occurred. In a later analysis, around 15,000 TCR beta sequences were associated with specific HLA alleles at a false discovery rate of 0.05. The cohort was sequenced for TCR beta chains only, and without alpha or paired-chain data the features that could be detected were limited. Correlated functional status among segregating V segments might be attributable to linkage disequilibrium, but an unknown experimental factor could not be ruled out. The presence/absence analyses assumed that sequencing depth was roughly uniform across donors, and that assumption may not be true. A later analysis found that most CMV-associated TCR beta chains appeared HLA-restricted, with HLA associations seemingly driven largely by CMV exposure. A further reported finding was that TCR beta sequences accurately predicted the HLA-A and HLA-B alleles for most subjects in the first cohort. A later analysis reported that several top co-occurrence clusters appeared linked to parvovirus B19, influenza, CMV and Epstein-Barr virus. Compared with equally common non-associated chains, HLA-associated TCR beta chains in a later analysis were more clonally expanded and had lower generation probabilities.

The method was the immunoSEQ multiplex PCR assay. For the multiplex PCR, a mixture combining 60 forward primers for TCR Vbeta segments and 13 reverse primers for TCR Jbeta segments was used. Amplification of the CDR3 region of rearranged TCR beta genes was performed with a multiplex PCR assay on genomic DNA. The amplified TCR beta libraries were sequenced on the Illumina HiSeq System as 87-base-pair reads. In the authors' own workflow: A later analysis tallied 75 million to 95 million unique TCR beta chains across the 550 to 850 repertoires, and approximately 9.9 million of those chains were shared by two or more donors. A nearest-neighbor algorithm error-corrected the raw reads and collapsed the reads into unique sequences, merging closely related sequences to remove PCR and sequencing errors. To assign V, D and J gene segments, CDR3 sequences were aligned to IMGT reference sequences. For a sequence to be retained, at least a six-nucleotide match to both a V gene segment and a J gene segment was required. Rearrangements were called productive when the CDR3 lacked stop codons and stayed in frame with V and J; all others were non-productive. Following IMGT convention, CDR3 was defined as the stretch from the second conserved V-encoded cysteine up to the conserved J-encoded phenylalanine. Sequences without an unambiguous match to a single V gene segment were excluded from the earlier analysis of almost 600 of the donors. An earlier analysis of about 590 of the donors classified V segments as functional when productive rearrangements were above 56.7% and as segregating when the standard deviation between donors was above 5%. A statistical classification framework was built to diagnose cytomegalovirus status from the catalog of TCR beta chain sequences. A later analysis assigned V and J genes by comparing TCR nucleotide sequences with IMGT/GENE-DB human TR gene sequences. The TCRdist pipeline was used in a later analysis to assign CDR3 sequences and most-parsimonious VDJ recombination scenarios. In a later analysis, each TCR beta chain was defined by its CDR3 amino acid sequence together with its V-gene family, and reads lacking a unique V-gene family were excluded. As a way to deal with suspected cross-contamination and a sequencing artifact, a later analysis dropped 592 nucleotide sequences that were highly shared and had low generation probability. In a later analysis, a clonal expansion index was calculated for each public chain from normalized within-repertoire ranks of inferred template counts. In a later analysis, generation probabilities were computed with a VDJ recombination model fitted to out-of-frame rearrangements, and the resulting probabilities were checked against IGoR. In a later analysis, hypergeometric tests were used to score TCR-TCR, TCR-HLA and TCR-CMV co-occurrence, with a repertoire-size bias correction applied to TCR pairs. To estimate false discovery rates, a later analysis permuted the HLA or CMV assignments 20 times. In a later analysis, co-occurring TCRs were grouped using DBSCAN, with TCRdist sequence similarity added in when clustering inside HLA-allele-positive subsets. Repertoires with fewer than 30,000 or more than 120,000 public chains were left out of co-occurrence clustering, as were four to six repertoires with anomalous nucleotide sharing. The table was pulled from immuneACCESS by TCRdb, which kept in-frame rearrangements only. Such tables lose some clones; where checked, under half of the loss comes from unresolved V genes, and the rest has no known cause. V and J calls and clone size are copied from that table; D and trimming were computed from the DNA. A total of about 130,000 clones appear in this sample, approximately 85% of them only once. Under 2% of the sample comes from the top ten.

The receptor's source is a boy aged 10-17 years in good health and CMV-seronegative. The chain is encoded by TRBV6-6 joined to TRBJ1-4; no confident D gene assignment can be made. The sequenced material came from PBMCs. The nucleotide sequence reads as follows: TGTGCCAGCAGAGCCGGGGATGAAAAACTGTTTTTT. Translated, it reads CASRAGDEKLFF.